One and the same sample provided the 14 T cell receptor beta chains below, sequenced in a study of T cell repertoires in cytomegalovirus infection. Their cognate antigens are unknown. TCRdb redid the calling of the reads with MiXCR, one entry per CDR3 protein. The sample lists around 900,000 distinct CDR3 sequences; roughly 30% were seen once. The sample consisted of cultured CD8+ T cells from PBMCs, taken from culture after CMV antigen stimulation. The receptors were sampled from a human donor in good health (CMV status not recorded). Some clones in this sample may be carry-over from other donors' samples.

In its sample, this clonotype was seen many times. The chain employs TRBV19 and TRBJ1-1, with D uncertain. V lost 6 bases, J lost 0 bases, and 8 bases lay in between. Germline lookup yields CDR1 LNHDA and CDR2 SQIVND (reference sequence). The CDR3 has 13 residues. CDR3 loop: CASRGIMNTEAFF. The CDR3 nucleotides read TGTGCCAGTAGAGGCATCATGAACACTGAAGCTTTCTTT.

This clonotype was recorded a few times. The chain employs TRBV7-6 and TRBJ2-1; 11 bases agree with TRBD2. V lost 3 bases to trimming and J lost 6 bases; unmatched junction nucleotides: 10. Germline CDR1 SGHVS, CDR2 FNYEAQ. This CDR3 is 17 amino acids long. CDR3 protein: CASSFLLAGGSSNEQFF. The DNA of the CDR3 is TGTGCCAGCAGCTTTCTGCTAGCGGGGGGTTCGTCCAATGAGCAGTTCTTC.

The V gene is TRBV7-4, the J gene TRBJ2-7, with D tentatively TRBD1 (6 bases). The germline V gene encodes CDR1 SGHVT and CDR2 SQSDAQ. This CDR3 comprises 14 residues. Trimming left V 5 bases short and J 3 bases short, with 14 bases between. CDR3 sequence reads: CASSSSGQVYEQYV. In DNA, the CDR3 is TGTGCCAGCAGCAGTTCGGGACAAGTCTACGAGCAGTACGTC.

The genes are TRBV27 and TRBJ1-1; D unclear. This CDR3 comprises 16 residues. Germline-derived CDR1 and CDR2 are MNHEY and SMNVEV (reference sequence). Deletions cut 2 bases from V and 1 base from J, with 14 bases between. The CDR3 reads CASSLGFRVGNTEAFF. The CDR3 DNA reads as TGTGCCAGCAGTTTAGGCTTTCGGGTGGGGAACACTGAAGCTTTCTTT.

This clonotype was seen repeatedly, ten times or more. The chain recombines TRBV7-8 with TRBJ2-5; D is perhaps TRBD1 (6 bases). The germline V gene has CDR1 SGHVS and CDR2 FQNEAQ. Trimming removed 6 bases at V and 5 bases at J, with 13 bases between. This CDR3 contains 13 residues. CDR3 sequence: CASRVQGWETQYF. The CDR3 coding sequence is TGTGCCAGCAGGGTACAGGGTTGGGAGACCCAGTACTTC. The full variable domain, in which reference TRBV7-8 and TRBJ2-5 provide the parts outside the CDR3, is GAGVSQSPRYKVAKRGQDVALRCDPISGHVSLFWYQQALGQGPEFLTYFQNEAQLDKSGLPSDRFFAERPEGSVSTLKIQRTQQEDSAVYLCASRVQGWETQYFGPGTRLLVL.

There are many counts of this clonotype. The chain couples TRBV4-1 to TRBJ1-3; maybe TRBD1 (6 bases). The germline CDR1 and CDR2 sequences are MGHRA and YSYEKL. The CDR3 covers 15 residues. The germline V and J ends were trimmed by 0 bases and 2 bases, with 8 bases remaining between them. CDR3 residues: CASSQDPGAGNTIYF. CDR3 bases: TGCGCCAGCAGCCAAGATCCAGGGGCTGGAAACACCATATATTTT.

This clonotype was counted only a few times. The rearrangement links TRBV11-2 to TRBJ1-2; D not resolved. V lost 0 bases, J lost 8 bases, and 13 bases lay in between. The CDR3 contains 14 residues. From germline, CDR1 is SGHAT and CDR2 FQNNGV. The DNA of the CDR3 is TGTGCCAGCAGCTTAGATCTGAGCCTGAGGGGCTACACCTTC. Encoded protein: CASSLDLSLRGYTF.

Points on this clonotype: Since no conserved phenylalanine or tryptophan closes the CDR3, a read error is the likely cause. The V gene is TRBV11-3, the J gene TRBJ1-1, with D unclear. The germline gives CDR1 SGHNT, CDR2 YENEEA. The CDR3 has 13 residues. Trimming pared 5 bases from V and 2 bases from J, leaving 9 bases between. The CDR3 region is CASSLPLNTEAFV. The CDR3 DNA is TGTGCCAGCAGCCTCCCTCTCAACACTGAAGCTTTCGTT.

J is TRBJ2-2 and V is TRBV5-1; D might be TRBD1 or TRBD2, each matching 5 bases. The V gene's germline CDR1 is SGHRS and CDR2 YFSETQ. This CDR3 contains 15 residues. V gave up 6 bases and J gave up 2 bases, with 14 bases separating them. CDR3 loop: CASNEWDGNTGELFF. CDR3 sequence (DNA): TGCGCCAGCAACGAATGGGACGGCAACACCGGGGAGCTGTTTTTT. The variable domain in full, with the rest retrieved from reference TRBV5-1 and TRBJ2-2, is KAGVTQTPRYLIKTRGQQVTLSCSPISGHRSVSWYQQTPGQGLQFLFEYFSETQRNKGNFPGRFSGRQFSNSRSEMNVSTLELGDSALYLCASNEWDGNTGELFFGEGSRLTVL.

The chain links TRBV9 to TRBJ2-7; 7 bases line up with TRBD2. Germline V gene sequence: CDR1 SGDLS, CDR2 YYNGEE. The CDR3 totals 14 residues. Germline trimming cut 4 bases from V and 5 bases from J; bases unmatched to any gene: 9. CDR3 DNA sequence: TGTGCCAGCAGCACCCCTGGGGGGGTCCACGAGCAGTACTTC. Translated, it gives CASSTPGGVHEQYF.

The chain uses TRBV12-3 or TRBV12-4 and TRBJ2-2; D is possibly TRBD2 (6 bases). The CDR3 runs 15 residues. V shed 7 bases and J shed 4 bases, with 16 bases lying between them. CDR3 loop: CASTPRGSGTGELFF. The DNA for the CDR3 is TGTGCCAGCACCCCTCGGGGGTCGGGCACCGGGGAGCTGTTTTTT.

As to this clonotype: This could be a read error, since a much larger clone is one nucleotide away. CDR3: CASCHRGINQPQHF. The CDR3 DNA sequence: TGTGCCAGCTGTCACCGGGGTATCAATCAGCCCCAGCATTTT. V gene TRBV12-3 or TRBV12-4 combines with J gene TRBJ1-5; D uncertain. Trimming stripped 8 bases from V and 3 bases from J, with 14 bases between. This CDR3 contains 14 residues.

A word on this clonotype: A read error is possible here, since a much larger clone lies one base away. This sequence joins TRBV7-6 and TRBJ2-3; D remains ambiguous. Between the trimmed V and J ends, which lost 3 bases and 1 base, there was a span of 11 bases. From germline, CDR1 is SGHVS and CDR2 FNYEAQ. CDR3 length: 15 amino acids. CDR3 sequence reads: CASSFGPGGTDTQYF. Here the CDR3 DNA reads TGTGCCAGCAGCTTTGGACCCGGAGGCACAGATACGCAGTATTTT.

The rearrangement uses TRBV12-3 or TRBV12-4 and TRBJ2-2, with D uncertain. The CDR3 consists of 11 residues. V lost 6 bases and J 9 bases, leaving 8 bases between the germline ends. The CDR3 here is CASRGSRELFF. As DNA, the CDR3 is TGTGCCAGCAGGGGATCCCGGGAGCTGTTTTTT.